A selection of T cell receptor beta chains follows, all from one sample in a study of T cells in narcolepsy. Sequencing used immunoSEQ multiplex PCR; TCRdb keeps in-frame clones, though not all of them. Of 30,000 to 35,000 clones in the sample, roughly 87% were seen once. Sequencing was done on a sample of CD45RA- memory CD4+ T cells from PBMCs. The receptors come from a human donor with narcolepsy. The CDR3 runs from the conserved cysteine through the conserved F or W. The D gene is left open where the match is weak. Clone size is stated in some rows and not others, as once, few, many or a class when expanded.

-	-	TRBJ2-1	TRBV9	CASSGQLVDEQFF	TGTGCCAGCAGCGGCCAACTAGTAGATGAGCAGTTCTTC
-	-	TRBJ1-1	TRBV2	CASSGDRYEAFF	TGTGCCAGCAGCGGAGACAGATATGAAGCTTTCTTT
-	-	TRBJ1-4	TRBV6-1	CASSEASLGAVANEKLFF	TGTGCCAGCAGTGAAGCGTCCTTAGGGGCAGTGGCTAATGAAAAACTGTTTTTT
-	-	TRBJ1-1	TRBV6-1	CASSDRGETEAFF	TGTGCCAGCAGTGACAGGGGAGAGACTGAAGCTTTCTTT
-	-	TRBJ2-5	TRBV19	CASSRLQQETQYF	TGTGCCAGTAGTAGGCTCCAGCAAGAGACCCAGTACTTC
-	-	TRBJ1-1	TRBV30	CACNSEAFF	TGTGCCTGCAACAGTGAAGCTTTCTTT
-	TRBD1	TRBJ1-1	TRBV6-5	CASSFRPTGGNTEAFF	TGTGCCAGCAGTTTCCGTCCTACAGGGGGGAACACTGAAGCTTTCTTT
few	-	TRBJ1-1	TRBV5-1	CASSLALDSGSEAFF	TGCGCCAGCAGCTTGGCCCTAGACAGTGGGTCTGAAGCTTTCTTT
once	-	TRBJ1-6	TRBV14	CASSQESGIRSSLHF	TGTGCCAGCAGCCAAGAGTCCGGGATTAGATCATCCCTCCACTTT
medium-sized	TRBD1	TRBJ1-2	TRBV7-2	CASSPRTGGSNYGYTF	TGTGCCAGCAGCCCTAGGACAGGGGGTTCCAACTATGGCTACACCTTC
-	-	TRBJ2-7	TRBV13	CASSLDQRAYEQYF	TGTGCCAGCAGCTTAGACCAGAGAGCCTACGAGCAGTACTTC
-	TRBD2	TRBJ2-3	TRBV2	CASSVSRGSTDTQYF	TGTGCCAGCAGTGTTTCGCGGGGGAGCACAGATACGCAGTATTTT
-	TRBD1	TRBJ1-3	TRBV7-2	CASSASTGAGNTIYF	TGTGCCAGCAGCGCGAGTACAGGGGCTGGAAACACCATATATTTT
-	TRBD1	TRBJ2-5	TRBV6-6	CASSYSPGQGYRTQYF	TGTGCCAGCAGTTACTCTCCGGGACAGGGATATCGGACCCAGTACTTC
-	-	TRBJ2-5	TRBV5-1	CASSVNSPWETQYF	TGCGCCAGCTCTGTCAATTCCCCTTGGGAGACCCAATACTTC
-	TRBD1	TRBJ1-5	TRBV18	CASSPPGQRYNQPQHF	TGTGCCAGCTCACCACCGGGACAGAGATACAATCAGCCCCAGCATTTT
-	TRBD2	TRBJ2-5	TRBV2	CASSVQRGGGETQYF	TGTGCCAGCAGTGTCCAGCGGGGGGGCGGGGAGACCCAGTACTTC
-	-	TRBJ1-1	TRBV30	CAWSVGGLDTEAFF	TGTGCCTGGAGTGTGGGGGGGTTGGACACTGAAGCTTTCTTT
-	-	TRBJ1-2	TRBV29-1	CSVEGANGYTF	TGCAGCGTTGAAGGTGCTAATGGCTACACCTTC
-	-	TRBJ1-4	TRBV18	CASSLQGSNEKLFF	TGTGCCAGCTCACTACAGGGTTCTAATGAAAAACTGTTTTTT
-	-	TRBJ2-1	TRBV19	CASSEWGMGQIEQFF	TGTGCCAGCTCAGAGTGGGGAATGGGACAAATTGAGCAGTTCTTC
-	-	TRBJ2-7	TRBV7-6	CASSLGQFYEQYF	TGTGCCAGCAGCTTAGGACAGTTCTACGAGCAGTACTTC